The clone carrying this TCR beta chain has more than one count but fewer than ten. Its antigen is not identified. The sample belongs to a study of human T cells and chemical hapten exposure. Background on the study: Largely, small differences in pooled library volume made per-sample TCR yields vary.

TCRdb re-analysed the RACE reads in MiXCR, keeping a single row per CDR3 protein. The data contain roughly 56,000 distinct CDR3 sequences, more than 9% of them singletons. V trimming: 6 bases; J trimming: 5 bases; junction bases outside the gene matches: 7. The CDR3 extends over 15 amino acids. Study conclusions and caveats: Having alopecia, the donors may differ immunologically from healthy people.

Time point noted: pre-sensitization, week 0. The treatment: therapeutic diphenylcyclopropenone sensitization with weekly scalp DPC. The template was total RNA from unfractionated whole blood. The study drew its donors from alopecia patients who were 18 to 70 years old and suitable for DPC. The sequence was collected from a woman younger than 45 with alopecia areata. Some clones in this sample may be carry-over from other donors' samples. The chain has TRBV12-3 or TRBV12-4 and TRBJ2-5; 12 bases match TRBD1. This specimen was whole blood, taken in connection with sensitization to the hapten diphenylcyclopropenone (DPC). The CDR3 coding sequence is TGTGCCAGCAGCTGGGACAGGGGGCGCCGGGAGACCCAGTACTTC. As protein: CASSWDRGRRETQYF.